The following is a T cell receptor beta chain sequence with its context. The data are from a study of control samples from healthy donors and cancer patients. From germline, CDR1 is SGHTA and CDR2 FQGNSA. V was pared by 2 bases and J by 0 bases, with 6 bases of the junction left unmatched. The CDR3 length is 16 residues. The data were produced by immunoSEQ multiplex PCR, yet TCRdb's version contains in-frame clones alone and is incomplete. The repertoire holds 45,000 to 60,000 clones, with about nine tenths as singletons. The V gene is TRBV7-2, the J gene TRBJ2-7; 8 nucleotides agree with TRBD2. The source is a man in his sixties with head and neck cancer. The material sequenced was PBMCs. The CDR3: CASSLKGGRFSYEQYF. The CDR3 DNA is TGTGCCAGCAGCTTAAAGGGCGGGAGGTTCTCCTACGAGCAGTACTTC.